Listed below are T cell receptor beta chains from one sample, sequenced in a study of cytomegalovirus exposure and HLA in healthy donors. Repertoires were generated with immunoSEQ multiplex PCR, while TCRdb's copy carries only in-frame clones and drops some. Among roughly 100,000 clones listed, roughly four fifths were seen once. The material sequenced was PBMCs. These receptors came from a man aged 45 to 65 in good health and CMV-seronegative. Both conserved end residues are part of each CDR3. A D gene is named only where the DNA matches it firmly. Part of the rows lack a size; the others show once, few, many or a class for expanded clones.

CDR3: CASSLPGQGREQYF
DNA: TGTGCCAGCAGCCTTCCCGGACAGGGACGAGAGCAGTACTTC
V: TRBV7-2
D: TRBD1
size: .
J: TRBJ2-7

CDR3: CASGSRGGAYNEQFF
DNA: TGTGCCAGCGGATCCAGAGGAGGGGCCTACAATGAGCAGTTCTTC
V: TRBV6-6
D: .
size: .
J: TRBJ2-1

CDR3: CSVDGRQPGPPWSTDTQYF
DNA: TGCAGCGTTGACGGGCGACAGCCTGGTCCCCCCTGGAGCACAGATACGCAGTATTTT
V: TRBV29-1
D: .
size: .
J: TRBJ2-3

CDR3: CASSLAKAVERYGYTF
DNA: TGTGCCAGCAGCTTAGCGAAGGCGGTGGAGAGGTATGGCTACACCTTC
V: TRBV7-2
D: .
size: once
J: TRBJ1-2

CDR3: CASSEGRGDQPQHF
DNA: TGCGCCAGCAGTGAGGGCAGGGGGGATCAGCCCCAGCATTTT
V: TRBV10-2
D: TRBD1
size: .
J: TRBJ1-5

CDR3: CASSPDRTGGNSPLHF
DNA: TGCGCCAGCAGCCCCGACCGAACAGGGGGAAATTCACCCCTCCACTTT
V: TRBV5-1
D: TRBD1
size: .
J: TRBJ1-6

CDR3: CASSLAGLQANYGYTF
DNA: TGCGCCAGCAGCTTGGCCGGTCTACAGGCGAACTATGGCTACACCTTC
V: TRBV5-1
D: .
size: .
J: TRBJ1-2

CDR3: CASAWDRNNEQFF
DNA: TGTGCCAGTGCCTGGGACAGGAACAATGAGCAGTTCTTC
V: TRBV19
D: TRBD1
size: .
J: TRBJ2-1

CDR3: CASSIGDRETDTQYF
DNA: TGTGCCAGTAGTATCGGGGACAGGGAGACAGATACGCAGTATTTT
V: TRBV19
D: TRBD1
size: few
J: TRBJ2-3

CDR3: CAISLDRGQNTIYF
DNA: TGTGCCATCTCCTTGGACAGGGGGCAGAACACCATATATTTT
V: TRBV10-3
D: TRBD1
size: .
J: TRBJ1-3

CDR3: CASSSRTGINEKLFF
DNA: TGTGCCAGCAGCTCCCGGACAGGGATAAATGAAAAACTGTTTTTT
V: TRBV11-1
D: TRBD1
size: .
J: TRBJ1-4

CDR3: CASSVGRGSYNEQFF
DNA: TGTGCCAGCAGCGTAGGGAGGGGCTCCTACAATGAGCAGTTCTTC
V: TRBV9
D: .
size: .
J: TRBJ2-1

CDR3: CASSPTRGGAVTGELFF
DNA: TGTGCCAGCAGCCCCACCCGCGGGGGGGCCGTCACCGGGGAGCTGTTTTTT
V: TRBV7-2
D: TRBD2
size: .
J: TRBJ2-2

CDR3: CSGGSLVKGGSEAFF
DNA: TGCAGCGGTGGGAGCCTAGTCAAGGGTGGGTCTGAAGCTTTCTTT
V: TRBV29-1
D: .
size: .
J: TRBJ1-1

CDR3: CASSLFLLSEGGAFF
DNA: TGCGCCAGCAGCTTGTTTCTGTTGAGTGAAGGAGGAGCTTTCTTT
V: TRBV5-1
D: .
size: .
J: TRBJ1-1

CDR3: CASRPTGYLNTEAFF
DNA: TGCGCCAGCAGGCCGACAGGGTACTTGAACACTGAAGCTTTCTTT
V: TRBV5-1
D: TRBD1
size: few
J: TRBJ1-1

CDR3: CASRDGTGRSGELFF
DNA: TGCGCCAGCAGGGACGGGACAGGGCGATCCGGGGAGCTGTTTTTT
V: TRBV5-1
D: TRBD1
size: .
J: TRBJ2-2

CDR3: CASSGSTTGGTEAFF
DNA: TGTGCCAGCAGTGGGAGTACGACAGGGGGAACTGAAGCTTTCTTT
V: TRBV6-1
D: TRBD1
size: .
J: TRBJ1-1

CDR3: CASSGRGQVNEQFF
DNA: TGTGCCAGCAGTGGCAGGGGGCAGGTGAATGAGCAGTTCTTC
V: TRBV6-1
D: TRBD1
size: .
J: TRBJ2-1

CDR3: CASSIRGSLGTGSHNEQFF
DNA: TGTGCCAGTAGTATTAGGGGCTCATTAGGGACAGGGAGCCACAATGAGCAGTTCTTC
V: TRBV19
D: TRBD1
size: .
J: TRBJ2-1

CDR3: CASRPSLDQPQHF
DNA: TGTGCCAGCAGGCCTAGTCTGGATCAGCCCCAGCATTTT
V: TRBV6-5
D: .
size: few
J: TRBJ1-5

CDR3: CASSLTYRTANTEAFF
DNA: TGTGCCAGCAGCCTTACATACCGGACAGCTAACACTGAAGCTTTCTTT
V: TRBV5-6
D: .
size: .
J: TRBJ1-1

CDR3: CASSLEGGVAGGTDTQYF
DNA: TGCGCCAGCAGCTTGGAAGGTGGTGTAGCGGGGGGCACAGATACGCAGTATTTT
V: TRBV5-1
D: TRBD2
size: .
J: TRBJ2-3

CDR3: CASIPDRVSGNTIYF
DNA: TGTGCCAGCATTCCGGACAGGGTTTCTGGAAACACCATATATTTT
V: TRBV2
D: TRBD1
size: .
J: TRBJ1-3

CDR3: CASSFGTEVKLFF
DNA: TGTGCCAGCAGCTTTGGGACAGAAGTCAAACTGTTTTTT
V: TRBV7-9
D: TRBD1
size: .
J: TRBJ1-4

CDR3: CASSLEQGASGNTEAFF
DNA: TGTGCCAGCTCGCTCGAACAGGGGGCGAGCGGAAACACTGAAGCTTTCTTT
V: TRBV18
D: TRBD1
size: .
J: TRBJ1-1

CDR3: CASRGQGGTGNTIYF
DNA: TGCGCCAGCAGGGGACAGGGGGGCACTGGAAACACCATATATTTT
V: TRBV5-1
D: TRBD1
size: .
J: TRBJ1-3

CDR3: CASSEKGPSGQGSNSPLHF
DNA: TGTGCCAGCAGTGAAAAGGGTCCTTCCGGACAGGGGTCTAATTCACCCCTCCACTTT
V: TRBV6-1
D: TRBD1
size: once
J: TRBJ1-6

CDR3: CASSDRAGTGGETQYF
DNA: TGCGCCAGCAGTGATCGAGCGGGGACAGGGGGAGAGACCCAGTACTTC
V: TRBV10-2
D: TRBD1
size: once
J: TRBJ2-5

CDR3: CASSTRDRGNTEAFF
DNA: TGTGCCAGCAGTACTCGGGACAGGGGAAACACTGAAGCTTTCTTT
V: TRBV6-5
D: TRBD1
size: once
J: TRBJ1-1

CDR3: CASSGGQGVEEKLFF
DNA: TGTGCCAGCAGCGGAGGGCAGGGGGTAGAAGAAAAACTGTTTTTT
V: TRBV7-2
D: TRBD1
size: .
J: TRBJ1-4

CDR3: CAWSLTGGLSYNSPLHF
DNA: TGTGCCTGGAGTTTAACAGGGGGCTTGTCCTATAATTCACCCCTCCACTTT
V: TRBV30
D: TRBD1
size: .
J: TRBJ1-6

CDR3: CASSPGTGGNNQPQHF
DNA: TGTGCCAGCAGCCCAGGGACAGGAGGGAACAATCAGCCCCAGCATTTT
V: TRBV7-8
D: TRBD1
size: once
J: TRBJ1-5

CDR3: CASSALDSDVSPLHF
DNA: TGTGCCAGCAGTGCCTTGGACAGTGACGTTTCACCCCTCCACTTT
V: TRBV6-1
D: .
size: .
J: TRBJ1-6

CDR3: CASSVFWGLSSYEQYF
DNA: TGTGCCAGCAGCGTATTTTGGGGCCTCAGCTCCTACGAGCAGTACTTC
V: TRBV5-6
D: .
size: .
J: TRBJ2-7

CDR3: CASSLTTGSSGNSPLHF
DNA: TGTGCCAGCAGCTTAACAACAGGGTCCTCGGGTAATTCACCCCTCCACTTT
V: TRBV7-2
D: .
size: few
J: TRBJ1-6

CDR3: CASSQIWAGADTQYF
DNA: TGTGCCAGCAGCCAGATTTGGGCAGGGGCAGATACGCAGTATTTT
V: TRBV6-6
D: .
size: .
J: TRBJ2-3

CDR3: CASSDLLTGYGYTF
DNA: TGTGCCAGCAGTGACCTCCTGACAGGCTATGGCTACACCTTC
V: TRBV6-1
D: .
size: .
J: TRBJ1-2

CDR3: CASSPYYEQFF
DNA: TGTGCCAGCAGCCCCTATTATGAGCAGTTCTTC
V: TRBV13
D: .
size: .
J: TRBJ2-1

CDR3: CATLPVNYGYTF
DNA: TGTGCCACCTTACCAGTTAACTATGGCTACACCTTC
V: TRBV28
D: .
size: once
J: TRBJ1-2

CDR3: CASSRGGSGYEQFF
DNA: TGTGCCAGCAGCCGGGGGGGCTCGGGTTATGAGCAGTTCTTC
V: TRBV7-9
D: TRBD2
size: .
J: TRBJ2-1

CDR3: CASGAQGLNTGELFF
DNA: TGTGCCAGCGGAGCACAGGGACTAAACACCGGGGAGCTGTTTTTT
V: TRBV11-2
D: .
size: once
J: TRBJ2-2

CDR3: CASSSTLGHEGYTF
DNA: TGTGCCAGCAGTTCGACGCTGGGCCATGAGGGCTACACCTTC
V: TRBV28
D: .
size: .
J: TRBJ1-2

CDR3: CASSSGRASTDTQYF
DNA: TGTGCCAGCAGCTCGGGCAGGGCCAGCACAGATACGCAGTATTTT
V: TRBV5-4
D: .
size: .
J: TRBJ2-3

CDR3: CASSSDSYSGNTIYF
DNA: TGTGCCAGCAGCTCGGACAGTTACTCTGGAAACACCATATATTTT
V: TRBV11-2
D: .
size: .
J: TRBJ1-3

CDR3: CASSRTGVGSTEAFF
DNA: TGTGCCAGCAGTAGGACAGGGGTAGGTAGCACTGAAGCTTTCTTT
V: TRBV2
D: TRBD1
size: .
J: TRBJ1-1